This T cell receptor (beta chain) is drawn from a study of OX40 agonist ivuxolimab in advanced cancers. General study points: More expanded clones were found, on average, in CD8+ than in CD4+ T cells.

The protocol was immunoSEQ multiplex PCR, while the TCRdb copy is restricted to in-frame clones and leaves out a portion. The table records fewer than 60,000 clones, around 85% of them present only once. About this clone: Its antigen is unknown.

This material consisted of CD4+ or CD8+ T cells sorted from blood, taken in a trial of the OX40 agonist ivuxolimab. The TCR was taken from an adult with an advanced solid tumor such as melanoma, head and neck, liver or kidney cancer.

In DNA form, the CDR3 reads TGTGCCAGCAGCCAAGTTGACAGGGAGGTTGGCTACACCTTC. Amino acids: CASSQVDREVGYTF. This sequence joins TRBV14 and TRBJ1-2; TRBD1 aligns across 7 bases. CDR1 and CDR2 from the germline V gene are SGHDN and FVKESK. CDR3 length: 14 residues. Germline trimming cut 1 base from V and 7 bases from J; bases unmatched to any gene: 6.